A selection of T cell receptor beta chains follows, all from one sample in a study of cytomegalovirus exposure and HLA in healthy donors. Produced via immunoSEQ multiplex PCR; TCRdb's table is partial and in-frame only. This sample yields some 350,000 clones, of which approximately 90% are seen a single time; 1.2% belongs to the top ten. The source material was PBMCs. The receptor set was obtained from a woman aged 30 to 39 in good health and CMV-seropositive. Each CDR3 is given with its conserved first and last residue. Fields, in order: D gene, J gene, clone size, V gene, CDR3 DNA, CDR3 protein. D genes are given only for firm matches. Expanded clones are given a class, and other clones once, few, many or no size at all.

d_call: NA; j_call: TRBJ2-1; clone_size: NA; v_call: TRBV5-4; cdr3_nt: TGTGCCAGCAGCTCCAGGGGCACTTCCTACAATGAGCAGTTCTTC; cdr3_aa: CASSSRGTSYNEQFF
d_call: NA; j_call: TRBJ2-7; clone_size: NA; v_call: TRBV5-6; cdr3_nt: TGTGCCAGCAGCTTTTCGACGGGACCCTACGAGCAGTACTTC; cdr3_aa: CASSFSTGPYEQYF
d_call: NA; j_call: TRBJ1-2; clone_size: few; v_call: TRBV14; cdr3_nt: TGTGCCAGCAGCAAAGGGGCAGGCTACACCTTC; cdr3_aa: CASSKGAGYTF
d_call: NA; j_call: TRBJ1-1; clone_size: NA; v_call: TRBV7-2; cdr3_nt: TGTGCCAGCAGCAAAGAGCCGGGAGATAACACTGAAGCTTTCTTT; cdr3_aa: CASSKEPGDNTEAFF
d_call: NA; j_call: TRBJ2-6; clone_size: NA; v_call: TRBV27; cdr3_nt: TGTGCCAGCAGCCCCGTTTTTACAGTCTTACACTCTGGGGCCAACGTCCTGACTTTC; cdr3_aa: CASSPVFTVLHSGANVLTF
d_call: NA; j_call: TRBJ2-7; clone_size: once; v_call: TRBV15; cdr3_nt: TGTGCCACCCGGTTGAGCGGATACGAGCAGTACTTC; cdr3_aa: CATRLSGYEQYF
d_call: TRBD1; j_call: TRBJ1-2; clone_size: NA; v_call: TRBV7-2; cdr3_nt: TGTGCCAGCAGCTTTGACAGGGCCACTCGCTATGGCTACACCTTC; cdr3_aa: CASSFDRATRYGYTF
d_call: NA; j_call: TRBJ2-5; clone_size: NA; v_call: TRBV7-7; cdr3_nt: TGTGCCAGCAGAGGGTTGGGAAACCAAGAGACCCAGTACTTC; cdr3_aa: CASRGLGNQETQYF
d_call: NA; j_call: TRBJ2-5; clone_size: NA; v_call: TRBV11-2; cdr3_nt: TGTGCCAGCAGCTTAGGGCAAGAGACCCAGTACTTC; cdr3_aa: CASSLGQETQYF
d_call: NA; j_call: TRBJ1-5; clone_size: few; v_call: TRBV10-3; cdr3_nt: TGTGCCATCAGTAGCGACAGCGGTCAGCCCCAGCATTTT; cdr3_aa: CAISSDSGQPQHF
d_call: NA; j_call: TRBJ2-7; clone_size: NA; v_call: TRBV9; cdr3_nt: TGTGCCAGCAGCCCCCTAATCTCCTACGAGCAGTACTTC; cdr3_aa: CASSPLISYEQYF
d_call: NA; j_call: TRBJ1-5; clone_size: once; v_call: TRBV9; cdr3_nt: TGTGCCAGCAGCGTAGGTGGTAGCGCAGATCAGCCCCAGCATTTT; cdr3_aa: CASSVGGSADQPQHF
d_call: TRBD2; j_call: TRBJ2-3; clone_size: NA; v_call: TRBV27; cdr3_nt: TGTGCCAGCAGTTTATCTCCTACGGGAAGCGGGGCGACAGATACGCAGTATTTT; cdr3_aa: CASSLSPTGSGATDTQYF
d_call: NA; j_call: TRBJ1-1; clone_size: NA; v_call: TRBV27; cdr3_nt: TGTGCCAGCAGTTTAACCCTGCAGGGTGAAGCTTTCTTT; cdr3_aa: CASSLTLQGEAFF
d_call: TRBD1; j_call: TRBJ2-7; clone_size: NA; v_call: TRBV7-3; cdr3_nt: TGTGCCAGCAGCCTAACACCGGGACAGACATACGAGCAGTACTTC; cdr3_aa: CASSLTPGQTYEQYF
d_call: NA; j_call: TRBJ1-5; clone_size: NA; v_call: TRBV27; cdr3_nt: TGTGCCAGCAGTCTCAGCCGAGGGGTTGCGCGGCATTTT; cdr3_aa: CASSLSRGVARHF
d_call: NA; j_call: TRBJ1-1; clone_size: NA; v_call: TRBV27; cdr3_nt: TGTGCCAGCAGCATAGGGTCCCCTTTGAACACTGAAGCTTTCTTT; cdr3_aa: CASSIGSPLNTEAFF
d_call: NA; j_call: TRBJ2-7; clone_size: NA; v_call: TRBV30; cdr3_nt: TGTGCCTGGAGTGTACGGACAGACACCTACGAGCAGTACTTC; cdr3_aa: CAWSVRTDTYEQYF
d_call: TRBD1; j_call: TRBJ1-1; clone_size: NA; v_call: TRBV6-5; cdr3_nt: TGTGCCAGCAGTTCCGAACAGGGGGCCTGGACTGAAGCTTTCTTT; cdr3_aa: CASSSEQGAWTEAFF
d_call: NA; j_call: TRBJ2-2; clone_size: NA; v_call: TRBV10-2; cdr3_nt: TGCGCCTCCCGCGTAGGGGGTTTGGGTACCGGGGAGCTGTTTTTT; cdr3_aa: CASRVGGLGTGELFF
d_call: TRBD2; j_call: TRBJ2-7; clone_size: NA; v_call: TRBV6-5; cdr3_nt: TGTGCCAGCAGTTTCACTAGCGGAGCCTACGAGCAGTACTTC; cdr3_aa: CASSFTSGAYEQYF
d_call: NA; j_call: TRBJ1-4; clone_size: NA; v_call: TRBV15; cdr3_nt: TGTGCCACCAGCAGAAGCCCGGCTGCAACTAATGAAAAACTGTTTTTT; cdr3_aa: CATSRSPAATNEKLFF
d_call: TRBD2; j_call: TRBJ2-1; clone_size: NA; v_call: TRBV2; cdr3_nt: TGTGCCAGCAGGGGGCAGGTAGCGGGCGGGAATGAGCAGTTCTTC; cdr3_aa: CASRGQVAGGNEQFF
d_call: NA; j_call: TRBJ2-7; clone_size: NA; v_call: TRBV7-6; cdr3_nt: TGTGCCAGCAGCCACGACACGTCCTACGAGCAGTACTTC; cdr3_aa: CASSHDTSYEQYF
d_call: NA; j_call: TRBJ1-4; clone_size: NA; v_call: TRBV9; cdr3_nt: TGTGCCAGCAGCGTAGGTACAGGGAGTTTTGAAAAACTGTTTTTT; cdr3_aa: CASSVGTGSFEKLFF
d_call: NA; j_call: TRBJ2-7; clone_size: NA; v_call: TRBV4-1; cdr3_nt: TGCGCCAGCAGCCAACTCGAGCGATCCGCCCACGAGCAGTACTTC; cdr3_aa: CASSQLERSAHEQYF
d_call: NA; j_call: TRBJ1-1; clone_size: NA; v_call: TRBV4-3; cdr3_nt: TGCGCCAGCAGCCAAGATAGGGGGTCACAGGAGGCTTTCTTT; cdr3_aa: CASSQDRGSQEAFF
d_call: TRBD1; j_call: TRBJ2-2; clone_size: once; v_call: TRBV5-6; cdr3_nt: TGTGCCAGCAGCTTCGTAGGACAGGGTGTCACCGGGGAGCTGTTTTTT; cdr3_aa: CASSFVGQGVTGELFF
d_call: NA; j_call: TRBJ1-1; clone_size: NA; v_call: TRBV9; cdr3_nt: TGTGCCAGCAGCGTAGATTACGGGGGCACTGAAGCTTTCTTT; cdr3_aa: CASSVDYGGTEAFF
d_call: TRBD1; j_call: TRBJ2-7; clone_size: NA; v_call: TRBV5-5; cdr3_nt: TGTGCCAGCAGCTTTGGCCGGGACAGGCTCTACGAGCAGTACTTC; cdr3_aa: CASSFGRDRLYEQYF
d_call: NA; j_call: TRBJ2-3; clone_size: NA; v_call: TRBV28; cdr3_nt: TGTGCCAGCAGTTTGGACAGTTACACAGATACGCAGTATTTT; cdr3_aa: CASSLDSYTDTQYF
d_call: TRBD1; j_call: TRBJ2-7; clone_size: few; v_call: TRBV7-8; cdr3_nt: TGTGCCAGCAGCTTAGCGCGAGACAGGGTTTACGAGCAGTACTTC; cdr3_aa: CASSLARDRVYEQYF
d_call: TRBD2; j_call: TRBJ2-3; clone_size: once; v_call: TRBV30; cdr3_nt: TGTGCCTGGAGTATCGGGACTAGCGGGGGGGCGTTGGTATCGGATACGCAGTATTTT; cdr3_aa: CAWSIGTSGGALVSDTQYF
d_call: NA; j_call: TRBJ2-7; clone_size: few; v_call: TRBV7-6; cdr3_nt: TGTGCCAGCAGCCCAGAACCGGTCAGGGAGCCGTACTTC; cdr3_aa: CASSPEPVREPYF
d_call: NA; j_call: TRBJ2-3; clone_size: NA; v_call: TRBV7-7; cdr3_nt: TGTGCCAGCAGCCGAGTGGCAGGGAGCACAGATACGCAGTATTTT; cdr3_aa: CASSRVAGSTDTQYF
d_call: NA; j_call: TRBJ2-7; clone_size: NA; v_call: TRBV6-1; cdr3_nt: TGTGCCAGTACAAACCGGGCCTTCTACGAGCAGTACTTC; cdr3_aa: CASTNRAFYEQYF
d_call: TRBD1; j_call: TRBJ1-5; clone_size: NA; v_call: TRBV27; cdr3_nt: TGTGCCAGCACTCAGACAGGGTCCTATAGCAATCAGCCCCAGCATTTT; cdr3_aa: CASTQTGSYSNQPQHF
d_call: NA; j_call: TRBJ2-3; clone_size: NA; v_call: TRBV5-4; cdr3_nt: TGTGCCAGCAGCTTGGGTAGGTCTAGCACAGATACGCAGTATTTT; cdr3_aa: CASSLGRSSTDTQYF
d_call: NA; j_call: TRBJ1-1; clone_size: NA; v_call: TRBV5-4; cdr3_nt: TGTGCCAGCAGCTTGGTCTGGGGAAGCACTGAAGCTTTCTTT; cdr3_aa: CASSLVWGSTEAFF
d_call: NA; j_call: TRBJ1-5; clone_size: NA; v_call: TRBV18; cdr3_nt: TGTGCCAGCTCACCACGACGGGATCAGCCCCAGCATTTT; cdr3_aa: CASSPRRDQPQHF
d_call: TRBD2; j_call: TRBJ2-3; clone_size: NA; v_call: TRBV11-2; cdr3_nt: TGTGCCAGCAGCTCCTCTCGGGGGGGGAGGCTCACAGATACGCAGTATTTT; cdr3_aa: CASSSSRGGRLTDTQYF